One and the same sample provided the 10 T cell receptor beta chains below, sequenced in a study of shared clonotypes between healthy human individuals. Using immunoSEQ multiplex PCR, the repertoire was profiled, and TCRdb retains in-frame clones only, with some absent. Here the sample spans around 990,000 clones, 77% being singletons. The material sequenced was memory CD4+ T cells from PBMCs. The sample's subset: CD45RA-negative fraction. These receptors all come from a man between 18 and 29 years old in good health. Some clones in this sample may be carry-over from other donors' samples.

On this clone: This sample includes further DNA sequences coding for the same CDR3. The CDR3, as DNA: TGTGCCAGCAGTGTTAGGATCTCTGGAAACACCATATATTTT. Its translation is CASSVRISGNTIYF. The chain joins TRBV2 to TRBJ1-3; unclear D gene. Trimming took off 4 bases at V and 0 bases at J, with 7 bases between the two ends. Per the germline V gene, CDR1 is SNHLY and CDR2 is FYNNEI. This CDR3 has 14 residues. The full variable domain, its missing parts supplied by reference TRBV2 and TRBJ1-3, is EPEVTQTPSHQVTQMGQEVILRCVPISNHLYFYWYRQILGQKVEFLVSFYNNEISEKSEIFDDQFSVERPDGSNFTLKIRSTKLEDSAMYFCASSVRISGNTIYFGEGSWLTVV.

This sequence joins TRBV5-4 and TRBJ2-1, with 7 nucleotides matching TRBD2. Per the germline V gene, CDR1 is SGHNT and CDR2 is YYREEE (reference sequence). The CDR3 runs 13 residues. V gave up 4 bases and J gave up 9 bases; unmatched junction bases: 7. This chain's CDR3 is CASSPSLAREQFF. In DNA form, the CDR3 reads TGTGCCAGCAGCCCGTCACTAGCGCGTGAGCAGTTCTTC.

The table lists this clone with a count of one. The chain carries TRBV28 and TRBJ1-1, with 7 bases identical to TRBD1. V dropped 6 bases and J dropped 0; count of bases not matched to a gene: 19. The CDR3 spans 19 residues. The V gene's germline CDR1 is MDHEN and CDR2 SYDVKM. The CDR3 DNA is TGTGCCAGCAGAATTCCGGGGGCCCCGGGACAGCGAATGAACACTGAAGCTTTCTTT. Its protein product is CASRIPGAPGQRMNTEAFF.

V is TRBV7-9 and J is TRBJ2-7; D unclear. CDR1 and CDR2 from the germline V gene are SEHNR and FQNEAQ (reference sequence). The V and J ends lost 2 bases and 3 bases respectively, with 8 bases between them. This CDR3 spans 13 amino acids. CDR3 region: CASSLMLGYEQYF. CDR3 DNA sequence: TGTGCCAGCAGCTTAATGCTAGGCTACGAGCAGTACTTC.

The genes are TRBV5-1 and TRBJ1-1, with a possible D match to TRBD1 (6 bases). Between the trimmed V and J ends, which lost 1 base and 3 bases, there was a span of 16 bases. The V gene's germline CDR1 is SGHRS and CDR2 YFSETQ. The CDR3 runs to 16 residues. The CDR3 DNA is TGCGCCAGCAGCTTGTCGCCCGACAGGTCCGACACTGAAGCTTTCTTT. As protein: CASSLSPDRSDTEAFF. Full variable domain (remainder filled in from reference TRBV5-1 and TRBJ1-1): KAGVTQTPRYLIKTRGQQVTLSCSPISGHRSVSWYQQTPGQGLQFLFEYFSETQRNKGNFPGRFSGRQFSNSRSEMNVSTLELGDSALYLCASSLSPDRSDTEAFFGQGTRLTVV.

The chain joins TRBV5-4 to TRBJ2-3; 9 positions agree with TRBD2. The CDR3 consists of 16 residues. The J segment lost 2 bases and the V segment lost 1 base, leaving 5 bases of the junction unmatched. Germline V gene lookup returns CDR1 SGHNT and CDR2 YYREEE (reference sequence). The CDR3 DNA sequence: TGTGCCAGCAGCTTGTGGCTAGCGGGGAACACAGATACGCAGTATTTT. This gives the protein CASSLWLAGNTDTQYF.

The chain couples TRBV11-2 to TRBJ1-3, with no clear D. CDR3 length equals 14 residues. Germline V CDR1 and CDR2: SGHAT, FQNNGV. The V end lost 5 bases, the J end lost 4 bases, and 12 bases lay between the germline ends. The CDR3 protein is CASSGRTAGNTIYF. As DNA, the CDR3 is TGTGCCAGCAGCGGCCGAACCGCCGGAAACACCATATATTTT.

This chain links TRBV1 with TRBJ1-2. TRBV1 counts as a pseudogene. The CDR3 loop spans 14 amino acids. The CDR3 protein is CTSSQRTFFYGYTF. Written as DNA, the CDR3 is TGCACCAGCAGCCAACGGACCTTTTTTTATGGCTACACCTTC.

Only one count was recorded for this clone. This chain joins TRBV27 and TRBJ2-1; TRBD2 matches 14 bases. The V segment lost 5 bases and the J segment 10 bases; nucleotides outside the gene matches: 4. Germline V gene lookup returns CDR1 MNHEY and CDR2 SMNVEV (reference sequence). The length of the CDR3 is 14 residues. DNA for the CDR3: TGTGCCAGCAGTGCACGACTAGCGGGAGGGGAGCAGTTCTTC. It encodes CASSARLAGGEQFF.

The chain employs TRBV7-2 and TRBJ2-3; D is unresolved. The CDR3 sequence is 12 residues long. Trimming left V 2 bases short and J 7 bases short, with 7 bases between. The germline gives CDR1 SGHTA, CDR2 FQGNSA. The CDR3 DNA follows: TGTGCCAGCAGCTTAACCCGAAATACGCAGTATTTT. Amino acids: CASSLTRNTQYF.